This T cell receptor beta chain derives from a study of shared clonotypes between healthy human individuals. Study conclusions and caveats: Read depth was anticipated to influence clonotype sharing among donors.

V dropped 3 bases and J dropped 4 bases, with 19 bases sitting between them. The CDR3 length is 16 residues. Germline assignment: CDR1 LGHNT and CDR2 FRNRAP. A word on this clone: Its target is not known.

The table came from immunoSEQ multiplex PCR; TCRdb's copy has only in-frame clones and leaves some out. Of 2 million to 3 million clones in the sample, over 85% were seen once. This clonotype originated in a man younger than 35 in good health. Some clones in this sample may be carry-over from other donors' samples. Sample: naive CD4+ T cells from PBMCs. The subset denotes: CD45RA+ positively selected. The J gene is TRBJ2-7, the V gene TRBV12-5, with D perhaps matching TRBD1 or TRBD2 (6 bases each). The chain's CDR3 is CASGFIVSGAPYEQYF. The CDR3 region has the DNA TGTGCTAGTGGTTTCATTGTTTCGGGGGCTCCTTACGAGCAGTACTTC.